This T cell receptor beta chain comes out of a study of blood T cell repertoires in COVID-19. Study details: Researchers got acute and convalescent COVID-19 samples from the United States, Italy and Spain. PBMCs, B-cell-depleted T cells, or T cells were the source of the cDNA or gDNA that made up the material.

Authors' analysis steps: Nucleated cell counts were estimated from reference gene primer amplification. Only in-frame clones appear in the TCRdb table, and some are missing; sequencing was by immunoSEQ multiplex PCR. That table is the source of V, J and clone size, and D and trimming were worked out from the DNA. The table lists approximately 210,000 clones, 83% of them singletons. The sequenced sample consisted of peripheral blood. This receptor was taken from a woman between 35 and 50 years old with active or convalescent COVID-19.

The CDR3 sequence is CAFLSFDSFNEKLFF. The CDR3 DNA is TGTGCCTTCCTCTCGTTTGACAGTTTTAATGAAAAACTGTTTTTT. The rearrangement uses TRBV7-9 and TRBJ1-4, with TRBD1 as a possible D gene (5 bases). Germline CDR1 SEHNR, CDR2 FQNEAQ (reference sequence). V was cut by 11 bases and J by 4 bases, with 20 bases left in between. This CDR3 region has 15 residues.